These 6 T cell receptor beta chains came from one sample sequenced in a study of regulatory dendritic cells for organ transplantation. Their target antigens are unknown. Assay used: immunoSEQ multiplex PCR; TCRdb lists only in-frame clones, some missing. The sample shows approximately 11,000 clones, roughly 82% of them seen only once. Allogeneic regulatory or mature dendritic cells were co-cultured for 5 days with CFSE-labeled sorted T cells at 1:10. Input material: memory CD4+ T cells from blood cultured with regulatory dendritic cells. Subset: CD45RO+ memory T cells. Source of these receptors: a human donor in good health.

V is TRBV27 and J is TRBJ2-2; 13 bases match TRBD2. V lost 6 bases and J lost 5; bases outside the gene matches: 6. This CDR3 has 16 residues. Germline CDR1 MNHEY, CDR2 SMNVEV (reference sequence). This chain's CDR3 is CASRLLAGGLTGELFF. CDR3 in DNA: TGTGCCAGCAGATTACTAGCGGGGGGGCTGACCGGGGAGCTGTTTTTT.

This sequence joins TRBV4-1 and TRBJ2-3, with 8 bases lining up with TRBD2. Germline CDR1 and CDR2: MGHRA and YSYEKL. The length of the CDR3 is 16 residues. V was pared by 4 bases and J by 5 bases, with 11 bases of the junction left unmatched. The CDR3 DNA reads as TGCGCCAGCAGCCCCCACGGGGGGGCCGTTAGAGATACGCAGTATTTT. Translating gives CASSPHGGAVRDTQYF.

The chain combines TRBV15 with TRBJ1-4; no reliable D call. V was trimmed by 1 base and J by 2 bases, leaving 5 bases between them. Germline V lookup: CDR1 LNHNV, CDR2 YYDKDF (reference sequence). The CDR3 has 14 amino acids. CDR3 DNA sequence: TGTGCCACCAGCAGAGTTAATACTAATGAAAAACTGTTTTTT. Its translation: CATSRVNTNEKLFF.

This chain joins TRBV6-1 and TRBJ2-7, with TRBD1 matching over 7 bases. V shed 5 bases and J 4 bases; nucleotides not matched to a gene: 2. Germline V lookup: CDR1 MNHNS, CDR2 SASEGT. The CDR3 length is 12 residues. This CDR3 is CASSPQGYEQYF. As DNA, the CDR3 is TGTGCCAGCAGTCCACAGGGGTACGAGCAGTACTTC.

The chain joins TRBV2 to TRBJ2-7, with D possibly TRBD1 on 6 matching bases. V lost 4 bases to trimming and J lost 0 bases, with 13 bases between them. The length of the CDR3 is 15 residues. CDR1 is SNHLY and CDR2 is FYNNEI in the germline V gene. Written as DNA, the CDR3 is TGTGCCAGCAGTGGTTCGATGGGGGCCTCCTACGAGCAGTACTTC. Translated, it gives CASSGSMGASYEQYF.

The CDR3 sequence is CASSLVPLGYGYTF. The CDR3, as DNA: TGTGCCAGCAGCTTAGTTCCTCTCGGCTATGGCTACACCTTC. This chain connects TRBV7-2 to TRBJ1-2; D gene uncertain. V was clipped by 1 base and J by 4 bases, with 10 bases between them. CDR1 is SGHTA, CDR2 FQGNSA, per germline. The CDR3 has 14 amino acids.